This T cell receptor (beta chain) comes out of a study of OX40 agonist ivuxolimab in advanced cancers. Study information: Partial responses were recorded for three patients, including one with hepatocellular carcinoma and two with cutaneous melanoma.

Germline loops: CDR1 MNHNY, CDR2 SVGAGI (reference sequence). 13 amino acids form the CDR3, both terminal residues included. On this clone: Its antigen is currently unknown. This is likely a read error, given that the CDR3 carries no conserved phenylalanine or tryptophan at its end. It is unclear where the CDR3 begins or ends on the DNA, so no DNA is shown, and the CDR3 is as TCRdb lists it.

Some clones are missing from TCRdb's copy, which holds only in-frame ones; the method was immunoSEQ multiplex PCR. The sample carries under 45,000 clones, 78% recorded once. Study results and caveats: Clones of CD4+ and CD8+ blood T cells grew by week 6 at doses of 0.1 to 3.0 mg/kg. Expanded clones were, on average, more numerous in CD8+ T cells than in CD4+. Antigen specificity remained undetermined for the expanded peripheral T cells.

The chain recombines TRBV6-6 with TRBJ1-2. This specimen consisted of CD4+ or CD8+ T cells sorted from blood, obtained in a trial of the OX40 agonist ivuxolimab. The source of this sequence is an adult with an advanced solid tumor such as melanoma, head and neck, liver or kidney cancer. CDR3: CASSMHFCIGKTY.